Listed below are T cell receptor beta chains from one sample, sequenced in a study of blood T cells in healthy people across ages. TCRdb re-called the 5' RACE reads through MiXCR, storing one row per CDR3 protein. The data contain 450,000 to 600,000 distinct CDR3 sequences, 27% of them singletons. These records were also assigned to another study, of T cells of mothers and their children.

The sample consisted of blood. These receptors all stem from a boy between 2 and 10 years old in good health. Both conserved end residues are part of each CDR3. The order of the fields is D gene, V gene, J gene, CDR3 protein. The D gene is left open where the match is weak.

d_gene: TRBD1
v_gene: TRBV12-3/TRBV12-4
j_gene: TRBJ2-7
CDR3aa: CASSLQGPGNDEQYF

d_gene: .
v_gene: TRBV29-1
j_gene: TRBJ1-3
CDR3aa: CSVTGGTGNTIYF

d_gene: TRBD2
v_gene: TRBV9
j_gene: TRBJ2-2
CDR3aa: CASSAQLGLAGSNTGELFF

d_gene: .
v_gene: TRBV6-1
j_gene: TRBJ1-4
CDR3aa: CASSEEQAEKLFF

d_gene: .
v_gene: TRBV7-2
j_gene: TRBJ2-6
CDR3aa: CASSLQGRLSGANVLTF

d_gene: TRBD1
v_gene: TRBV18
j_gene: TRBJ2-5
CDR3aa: CASSPAGTGDRTQYF

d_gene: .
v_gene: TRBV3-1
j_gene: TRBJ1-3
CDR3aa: CASSQGSDTIYF

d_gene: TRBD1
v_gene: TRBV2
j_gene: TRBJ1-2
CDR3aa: CASRTGTGDYGYTF

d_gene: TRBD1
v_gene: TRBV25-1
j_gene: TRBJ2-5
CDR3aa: CASSASGTGTGGTQYF

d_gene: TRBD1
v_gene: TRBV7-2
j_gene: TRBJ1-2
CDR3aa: CASSLAPSGGGGYTF

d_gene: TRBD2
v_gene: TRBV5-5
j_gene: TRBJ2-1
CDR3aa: CASRRTSGNYNEQFF

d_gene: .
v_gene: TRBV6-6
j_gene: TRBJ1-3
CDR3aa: CASSYSGGNTIYF

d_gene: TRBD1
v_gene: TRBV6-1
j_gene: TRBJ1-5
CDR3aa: CASSRTGPVSNQPQHF

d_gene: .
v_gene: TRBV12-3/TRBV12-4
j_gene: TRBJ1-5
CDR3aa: CASSLGPAVQPQHF

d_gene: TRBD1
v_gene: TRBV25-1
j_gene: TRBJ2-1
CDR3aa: CASSGDRAEQFF

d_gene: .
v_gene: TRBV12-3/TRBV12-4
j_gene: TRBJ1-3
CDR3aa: CASRAGIGNTIYF

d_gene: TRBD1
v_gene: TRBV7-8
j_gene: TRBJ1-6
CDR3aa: CASRPSQARQGKSSPLHF

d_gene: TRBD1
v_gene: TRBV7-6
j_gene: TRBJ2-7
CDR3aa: CASSARNRGQSYEQYF

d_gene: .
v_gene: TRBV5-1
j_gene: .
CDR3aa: CASSPVLNNEQFF

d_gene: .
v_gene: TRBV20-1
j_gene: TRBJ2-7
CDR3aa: CSARDFASYDDEQYF

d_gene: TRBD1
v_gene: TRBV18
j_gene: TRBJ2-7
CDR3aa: CASSPGNRGTYEQYF

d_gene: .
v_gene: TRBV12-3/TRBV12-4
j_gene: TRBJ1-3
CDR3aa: CASSRSGNTIYF

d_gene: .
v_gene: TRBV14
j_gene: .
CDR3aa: CASSQGPRNEQFF

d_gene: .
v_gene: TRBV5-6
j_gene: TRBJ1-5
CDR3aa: CASSFRNQPQHF

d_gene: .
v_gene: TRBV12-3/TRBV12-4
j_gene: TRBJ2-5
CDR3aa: CASSRVAGEEETQYF

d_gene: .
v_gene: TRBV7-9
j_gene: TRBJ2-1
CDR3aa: CASSLRGFEDNQQFF

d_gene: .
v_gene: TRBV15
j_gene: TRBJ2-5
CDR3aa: CATRDSVNQETQYF

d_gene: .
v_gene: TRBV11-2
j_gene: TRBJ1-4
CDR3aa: CASSLSLAGLGNEKLFF

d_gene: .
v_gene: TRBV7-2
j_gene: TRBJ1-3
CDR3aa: CASSPAPTNTIYF

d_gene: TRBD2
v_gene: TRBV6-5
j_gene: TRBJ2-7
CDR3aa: CASSYQLAGGSEQHF

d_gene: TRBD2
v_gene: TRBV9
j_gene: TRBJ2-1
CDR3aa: CASSVAAGAGNEQFF